This T cell receptor beta chain stems from a study of cytomegalovirus exposure and HLA in healthy donors. The study, taken as a whole, reports: Associated with cytomegalovirus, according to the listing, were 150 to 200 TCR beta chains.

60 Vbeta and 13 Jbeta primers were used in PCR. Sequencing was performed with immunoSEQ multiplex PCR; in TCRdb, only in-frame clones are kept and a portion is missing. The sample has about 130,000 clones, around two thirds seen once. This clone has a single count. The antigen is unknown. Material for sequencing was PBMCs. The clonotype was recovered from a human donor in good health.

The CDR3 here is CASSFWRGANTGELFF. Written as DNA, the CDR3 is TGTGCCAGCAGCTTTTGGCGGGGCGCGAACACCGGGGAGCTGTTTTTT. The V and J genes are TRBV5-4 and TRBJ2-2; D is possibly TRBD2 (6 bases). Germline values: CDR1 SGHNT, CDR2 YYREEE (reference sequence). This CDR3 spans 16 amino acids. V was clipped by 2 bases and J by 0 bases, with 11 bases between them.